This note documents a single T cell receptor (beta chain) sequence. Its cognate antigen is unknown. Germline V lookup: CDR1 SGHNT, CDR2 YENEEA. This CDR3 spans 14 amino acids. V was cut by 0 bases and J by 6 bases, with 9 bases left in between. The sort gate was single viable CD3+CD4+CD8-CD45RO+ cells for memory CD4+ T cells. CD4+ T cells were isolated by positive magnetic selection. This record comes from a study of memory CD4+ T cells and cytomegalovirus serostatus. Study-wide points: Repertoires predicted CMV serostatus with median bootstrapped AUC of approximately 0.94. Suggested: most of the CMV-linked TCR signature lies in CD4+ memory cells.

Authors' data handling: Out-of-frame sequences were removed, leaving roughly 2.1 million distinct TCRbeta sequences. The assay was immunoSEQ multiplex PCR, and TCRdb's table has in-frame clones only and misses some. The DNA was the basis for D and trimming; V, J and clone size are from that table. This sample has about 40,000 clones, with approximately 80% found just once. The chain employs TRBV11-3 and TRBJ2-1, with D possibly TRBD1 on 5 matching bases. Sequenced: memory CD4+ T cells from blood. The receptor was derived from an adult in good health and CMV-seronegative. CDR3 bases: TGTGCCAGCAGCTTAGATCCCAGGGCCAATGAGCAGTTCTTC. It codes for CASSLDPRANEQFF.